The 10 T cell receptor beta chains below come from one sample, sequenced in a study of CD8 T cells in ankylosing spondylitis. TCRdb itself ran the 5' RACE reads through MiXCR, one entry per CDR3 protein. In the table there are hundreds of thousands of distinct CDR3 sequences, approximately 9% of which are singletons. Input material: blood, either unsorted or a sorted T cell fraction (not recorded which). The receptors were sampled from a male donor with ankylosing spondylitis or in good health (not recorded which).

This clonotype has a count of ten or more. The rearrangement links TRBV11-2 to TRBJ1-2; D is perhaps TRBD1 (6 bases). The CDR3 spans 15 residues. V was clipped by 5 bases and J by 4 bases, with 17 bases between them. The germline CDR1 and CDR2 sequences are SGHAT and FQNNGV. CDR3 protein: CASSPLGQLIYGYTF. DNA of the CDR3: TGTGCCAGCAGCCCTCTTGGACAGCTTATCTATGGCTACACCTTC.

This clonotype was counted at least ten times. The chain couples TRBV10-3 to TRBJ2-7; no reliable D call. Trimming removed 3 bases at V and 3 bases at J, with 6 bases between. Germline CDR1 reads ENHRY; CDR2 reads SYGVKD. This CDR3 comprises 12 residues. CDR3 region: CAISDKGYEQYF. The CDR3 DNA sequence: TGTGCCATCAGTGATAAAGGCTACGAGCAGTACTTC.

This clonotype was found many times. The chain uses TRBV12-3 or TRBV12-4 and TRBJ1-2; D unclear. The length of the CDR3 is 12 residues. The V gene lost 9 bases and the J gene lost 2 bases, with 10 bases spanning the gap. The CDR3 here is CASCLDNYGYTF. In DNA form, the CDR3 reads TGTGCCAGTTGCCTTGACAACTATGGCTACACCTTC.

This chain joins TRBV7-3 and TRBJ2-3; 14 nucleotides match TRBD2. Per the germline V gene, CDR1 is SGHTA and CDR2 is FQGTGA. J lost 8 bases, V lost 4 bases, and 5 bases had no gene match. This CDR3 is 15 amino acids long. CDR3 in amino acids: CASSSLGTSGSTQYF. The DNA of the CDR3 is TGTGCCAGCAGCTCCCTCGGGACTAGCGGGAGTACGCAGTATTTT.

The table lists this clonotype with many counts. The chain couples TRBV9 to TRBJ2-3; 10 positions agree with TRBD2. Germline-derived CDR1 and CDR2 are SGDLS and YYNGEE. V lost 4 bases and J lost 6; bases outside the gene matches: 8. CDR3 length: 15 amino acids. CDR3 amino acids: CASSPILAGTDTQYF. CDR3 DNA: TGTGCCAGCAGCCCGATACTAGCGGGAACGGATACGCAGTATTTT.

This clonotype was counted many times. J is TRBJ2-3 and V is TRBV7-8; 7 bases align to TRBD2. Germline CDR1 SGHVS, CDR2 FQNEAQ. The CDR3 is 16 residues long. J gave up 0 bases and V 4 bases, and 7 bases lay outside the gene matches. The CDR3 reads CASSSVAGPSTDTQYF. CDR3 nucleotides: TGTGCCAGCAGCTCGGTAGCGGGCCCGAGCACAGATACGCAGTATTTT.

CDR3 amino acids: CSAGLAGEAETQYF. In DNA, the CDR3 is TGCAGTGCTGGTCTAGCGGGAGAGGCAGAGACCCAGTACTTC. The rearrangement joins TRBV20-1 to TRBJ2-5; 10 bases align to TRBD2. Per germline, CDR1 DFQATT and CDR2 SNEGSKA (reference sequence). J was trimmed by 4 bases and V by 5 bases; bases with no gene match: 7. The CDR3 extends over 14 amino acids.

This clonotype was observed a few times. This chain joins TRBV7-9 and TRBJ2-5; 9 bases are a match to TRBD2. This CDR3 is 15 amino acids long. CDR1 and CDR2 from the germline V gene are SEHNR and FQNEAQ (reference sequence). V was pared by 1 base and J by 5 bases, with 5 bases of the junction left unmatched. CDR3 amino acids: CASSLVAGVQETQYF. The DNA of the CDR3 is TGTGCCAGCAGCTTAGTAGCGGGGGTACAGGAGACCCAGTACTTC.

The chain combines TRBV9 with TRBJ2-2, with D tentatively TRBD2 (5 bases). With 3 bases removed from V and 9 bases from J, the gap between germline ends came to 21 bases. The CDR3 extends over 16 amino acids. Per germline, CDR1 SGDLS and CDR2 YYNGEE. CDR3 nucleotides: TGTGCCAGCAGCGGATCTCGGGCCTCCCCTAGCCGGGAGCTGTTTTTT. This sequence encodes CASSGSRASPSRELFF.

Ten or more counts support this clonotype. The chain combines TRBV6-1 with TRBJ1-5, with 7 bases aligning to TRBD1. The CDR3 runs to 14 residues. Germline trimming cut 5 bases from V and 4 bases from J; bases unmatched to any gene: 5. Germline values: CDR1 MNHNS, CDR2 SASEGT. The CDR3 DNA is TGTGCCAGCAGTCGGGACAGTCTTAATCAGCCCCAGCATTTT. Protein: CASSRDSLNQPQHF.